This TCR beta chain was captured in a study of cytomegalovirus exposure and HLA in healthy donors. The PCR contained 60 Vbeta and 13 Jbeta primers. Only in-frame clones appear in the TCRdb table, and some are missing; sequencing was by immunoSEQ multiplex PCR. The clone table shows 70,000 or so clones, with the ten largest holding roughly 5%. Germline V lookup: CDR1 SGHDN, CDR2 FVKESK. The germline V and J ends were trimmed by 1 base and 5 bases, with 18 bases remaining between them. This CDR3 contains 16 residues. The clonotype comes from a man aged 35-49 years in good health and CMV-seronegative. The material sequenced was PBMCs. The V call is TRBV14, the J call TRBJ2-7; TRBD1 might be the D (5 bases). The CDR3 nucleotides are TGTGCCAGCAGCCAAGGGGCGGCAGGGAATTGGCACGAGCAGTACTTC. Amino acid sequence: CASSQGAAGNWHEQYF.